Shown below are 32 T cell receptor beta chains from a single sample sequenced in a study of identical twins. One entry per CDR3 protein, called by TCRdb with MiXCR from the 5' RACE reads. The sample lists some 300,000 distinct CDR3 sequences, approximately 13% occurring once. This sample also belongs to another study, concerning yellow fever vaccine responses in identical twins.

Sequenced input: CD8+ T cells sorted from blood. These receptors originate from a young woman in good health.

In DNA form, the CDR3 reads TGTGCCAGCAGTGCCGACAGGGGAGGGCCAGATACGCAGTATTTT. This translates into CASSADRGGPDTQYF. The gene calls are TRBV28 and TRBJ2-3; tentative D call: TRBD1 (8 bases). V shed 5 bases and J shed 4 bases, with 16 bases lying between them. The CDR3 has 15 amino acids. The V gene's germline CDR1 is MDHEN and CDR2 SYDVKM.

As regards this clonotype: A much larger clone lies one base from this, so it may be a read error. V usage is TRBV5-1 and J usage is TRBJ2-1, with TRBD2 matching 9 bases. The CDR3 sequence is 14 residues long. V trimming: 2 bases; J trimming: 8 bases; junction bases outside the gene matches: 5. The germline V gene has CDR1 SGHRS and CDR2 YFSETQ. The CDR3 reads CASSLKIAGDEQFF. The CDR3, as DNA: TGCGCCAGCAGCTTAAAGATAGCGGGAGATGAGCAGTTCTTC.

CDR3 in amino acids: CASSQEGHPSGETQYF. Written as DNA, the CDR3 is TGCGCCAGCAGCCAAGAGGGACACCCCTCTGGGGAGACCCAGTACTTC. The chain has TRBV4-1 and TRBJ2-5; D is perhaps TRBD1 (6 bases). Trimming removed 0 bases at V and 5 bases at J, with 16 bases between. This CDR3 region has 16 residues. Germline CDR1 MGHRA, CDR2 YSYEKL.

This clonotype was counted only a few times. The gene calls are TRBV15 and TRBJ2-7; D might be TRBD2 (6 bases). The CDR3 is 16 amino acids. The V gene lost 0 bases and the J gene lost 5 bases, with 17 bases spanning the gap. The germline V gene has CDR1 LNHNV and CDR2 YYDKDF (reference sequence). The CDR3 here is CATSRERGTGLNEQYF. The CDR3 coding sequence is TGTGCCACCAGCAGAGAGAGAGGGACTGGGCTGAACGAGCAGTACTTC.

In this sample, this clonotype turned up a few times. The rearrangement links TRBV5-1 to TRBJ2-3, with D unclear. Germline CDR1 SGHRS, CDR2 YFSETQ. V was trimmed by 4 bases and J by 2 bases, leaving 11 bases between them. The CDR3 has 14 residues. In nucleotides, the CDR3 is TGCGCCAGCAGCACCGACCGGAACACAGATACGCAGTATTTT. Translating gives CASSTDRNTDTQYF. Full variable domain (outside the CDR3, taken from reference TRBV5-1 and TRBJ2-3): KAGVTQTPRYLIKTRGQQVTLSCSPISGHRSVSWYQQTPGQGLQFLFEYFSETQRNKGNFPGRFSGRQFSNSRSEMNVSTLELGDSALYLCASSTDRNTDTQYFGPGTRLTVL.

The chain recombines TRBV20-1 with TRBJ1-4, with a weak D call TRBD1 (5 bases). V lost 5 bases to trimming and J lost 5 bases, with 15 bases between them. Germline CDR1 and CDR2: DFQATT and SNEGSKA (reference sequence). The CDR3 has 14 amino acids. CDR3 region: CSAGTQGPNEKLFF. CDR3 coding DNA: TGCAGTGCTGGTACTCAGGGTCCGAATGAAAAACTGTTTTTT.

This chain uses TRBV6-5 with TRBJ1-1, with D maybe TRBD1 (6 bases). Germline assignment: CDR1 MNHEY and CDR2 SVGAGI. The CDR3 extends over 14 amino acids. Trimming stripped 0 bases from V and 6 bases from J, with 11 bases between. The CDR3 reads CASSYSGGGPEAFF. The CDR3 coding sequence is TGTGCCAGCAGTTACTCGGGCGGGGGGCCTGAAGCTTTCTTT.

This clonotype has just a few counts. Its ends do not fully match the called genes, so a read error is possible. The genes are TRBV3-1 and TRBJ2-5; D possibly corresponds to TRBD2 (6 bases). Germline V gives CDR1 LGHDT, CDR2 YNNKEL (reference sequence). The CDR3 length is 15 residues. The CDR3 DNA is TGTGCCACCAGCAATGTCCGGGGCGGGGAAGAGACCCAGTACTTC. As protein: CATSNVRGGEETQYF.

This clonotype was detected a few times. This rearrangement joins TRBV27 to TRBJ2-5; a possible D gene is TRBD2 (6 bases). CDR3 size: 14 residues. Trimming removed 4 bases at V and 5 bases at J, with 14 bases between. Germline V lookup: CDR1 MNHEY, CDR2 SMNVEV (reference sequence). In DNA, the CDR3 is TGTGCCAGCAGTTCCGGAGGGCGAGGGGAGACCCAGTACTTC. Residues: CASSSGGRGETQYF.

Many counts were recorded for this clonotype. The CDR3 is CSVEGPSLGTLSTDTQYF. The DNA for the CDR3 is TGCAGCGTTGAAGGCCCCTCTCTAGGAACCCTTAGCACAGATACGCAGTATTTT. The chain links TRBV29-1 to TRBJ2-3; no firm D call. Germline V gene lookup returns CDR1 SQVTM and CDR2 ANQGSEA. V gave up 1 base and J gave up 0 bases, with 20 bases separating them. The CDR3 length is 18 residues.

This clonotype was seen more than once but under ten times. The chain recombines TRBV24-1 with TRBJ2-3, with D possibly TRBD1 on 5 matching bases. CDR3 length: 16 residues. Trimming stripped 3 bases from V and 0 bases from J, with 12 bases between. Looked up from germline, CDR1 is KGHDR and CDR2 is SFDVKD. As DNA, the CDR3 is TGTGCCACCAGTGATCCTACAGGTGAGAGCACAGATACGCAGTATTTT. The encoded protein is CATSDPTGESTDTQYF.

The table lists this clonotype with many counts. The chain has TRBV4-2 and TRBJ2-7; D might be TRBD2 (6 bases). CDR1 is LGHNA and CDR2 is YNFKEQ in the germline V gene. This CDR3 spans 15 amino acids. V lost 1 base, J lost 2 bases, and 12 bases lay in between. CDR3 nucleotide sequence: TGTGCCAGCAGCCAAGCCCCCGGGAGCCCCTACGAGCAGTACTTC. It codes for CASSQAPGSPYEQYF.

The V gene is TRBV28, the J gene TRBJ1-6; D not resolved. The germline V gene encodes CDR1 MDHEN and CDR2 SYDVKM. With 5 bases removed from V and 13 bases from J, the gap between germline ends came to 12 bases. This CDR3 comprises 12 residues. The CDR3 nucleotides are TGTGCCAGCAGTCCCTTCCGTCCGCCCCTCCACTTT. Residues: CASSPFRPPLHF.

This clonotype was counted between two and nine times. The chain uses TRBV2 and TRBJ2-6, with D unresolved. This CDR3 region has 18 residues. Germline CDR1 is SNHLY and CDR2 is FYNNEI. Trimming stripped 3 bases from V and 0 bases from J, with 15 bases between. This CDR3 reads CASSEGLRYPSGANVLTF. CDR3 coding DNA: TGTGCCAGCAGTGAGGGGTTGAGGTATCCCTCTGGGGCCAACGTCCTGACTTTC.

The table lists this clonotype with many counts. J is TRBJ2-7 and V is TRBV10-3; TRBD2 might be the D (5 bases). The CDR3 is 17 residues long. CDR1 is ENHRY and CDR2 is SYGVKD in the germline V gene. Trimming removed 0 bases from V and 7 bases from J, with 22 bases in between. The DNA of the CDR3 is TGTGCCATCAGTGAGTCGATCTTTCGAGGGCCGAGGATGGAGCAGTACTTC. Its translation: CAISESIFRGPRMEQYF.

This clonotype was observed at least ten times. The chain carries TRBV4-1 and TRBJ2-7, with D unresolved. The CDR3 runs to 13 residues. CDR1 and CDR2 from the germline V gene are MGHRA and YSYEKL. V shed 0 bases and J shed 2 bases, with 5 bases lying between them. The CDR3 here is CASSQEAPYEQYF. CDR3 nucleotides: TGCGCCAGCAGCCAAGAGGCGCCCTACGAGCAGTACTTC.

This chain uses TRBV5-5 with TRBJ2-5; 9 positions agree with TRBD2. V lost 4 bases and J lost 5; bases outside the gene matches: 12. CDR3 length: 16 amino acids. Germline loops: CDR1 SGHKS, CDR2 YYEKEE (reference sequence). The CDR3 nucleotides read TGTGCCAGCAGCGATGGGATAGCGGGGGCGGGGGAGACCCAGTACTTC. It codes for CASSDGIAGAGETQYF.

This clonotype was detected a few times. The chain couples TRBV4-1 to TRBJ2-7; 8 nucleotides agree with TRBD2. The germline CDR1 and CDR2 sequences are MGHRA and YSYEKL. CDR3 length equals 14 residues. V was clipped by 2 bases and J by 3 bases; unmatched bases: 3. The CDR3 loop is CASSQSGLGYEQYF. The CDR3 nucleotides are TGCGCCAGCAGCCAATCGGGACTAGGCTACGAGCAGTACTTC.

The chain couples TRBV28 to TRBJ2-3; unclear D gene. The CDR3 runs 15 residues. Germline values: CDR1 MDHEN, CDR2 SYDVKM. The V and J ends lost 2 bases and 5 bases respectively, with 14 bases between them. CDR3 DNA sequence: TGTGCCAGCAGTTTAGTGCCTGGGCAAAGAGATACGCAGTATTTT. Encoded protein: CASSLVPGQRDTQYF.

The table lists this clonotype with a few counts. This chain links TRBV29-1 with TRBJ2-4; D call uncertain. V dropped 4 bases and J dropped 0 bases, with 10 bases sitting between them. Germline CDR1 and CDR2: SQVTM and ANQGSEA. The CDR3 consists of 14 residues. CDR3 amino acids: CSVAEAVAKNIQYF. The DNA for the CDR3 is TGCAGCGTTGCAGAGGCAGTAGCCAAAAACATTCAGTACTTC.

As concerns this clonotype: One end of the junction does not line up with germline, which may come from a read error. The V gene is TRBV6-1, the J gene TRBJ2-5; D gene uncertain. CDR1 is MNHNS, CDR2 SASEGT, per germline. The CDR3 is made up of 13 amino acids. CDR3 amino acids: CASTEEDQETQYF. In nucleotides, the CDR3 is TGTGCCAGCACTGAAGAGGATCAAGAGACCCAGTACTTC.

This clonotype has a handful of counts. The chain has TRBV2 and TRBJ2-5, with a possible D match to TRBD1 (5 bases). The CDR3 is 16 residues long. V shed 5 bases and J shed 0 bases, with 16 bases lying between them. CDR1 and CDR2 (germline): SNHLY, FYNNEI. The DNA for the CDR3 is TGTGCCAGCAGTACCTACACAGGAAAGTACCAAGAGACCCAGTACTTC. It encodes CASSTYTGKYQETQYF. The full variable domain, with the rest looked up from reference TRBV2 and TRBJ2-5, is EPEVTQTPSHQVTQMGQEVILRCVPISNHLYFYWYRQILGQKVEFLVSFYNNEISEKSEIFDDQFSVERPDGSNFTLKIRSTKLEDSAMYFCASSTYTGKYQETQYFGPGTRLLVL.

This chain connects TRBV13 to TRBJ2-1; the match to TRBD1 covers 8 bases. V lost 6 bases and J lost 8; bases outside the gene matches: 15. The CDR3 length is 16 residues. Germline V lookup: CDR1 PRHDT, CDR2 FYEKMQ (reference sequence). The CDR3 loop is CASSSAPDRGSDEQFF. DNA of the CDR3: TGTGCCAGCAGTTCAGCCCCAGACAGGGGCTCGGATGAGCAGTTCTTC.

V is TRBV24-1 and J is TRBJ2-1, with TRBD2 identical over 9 bases. J was trimmed by 4 bases and V by 4 bases; bases with no gene match: 4. The CDR3 extends over 15 amino acids. CDR1 is KGHDR and CDR2 is SFDVKD in the germline V gene. Written as DNA, the CDR3 is TGTGCCACCAGTGAAGGGCTAGCGGGGTACAATGAGCAGTTCTTC. It translates to CATSEGLAGYNEQFF.

This rearrangement joins TRBV3-1 to TRBJ1-1, with a tentative D call TRBD1 (5 bases). In germline, CDR1 is LGHDT, CDR2 YNNKEL (reference sequence). With 1 base removed from V and 1 base from J, the gap between germline ends came to 13 bases. The CDR3 is made up of 16 amino acids. Here the CDR3 reads CASSQGGTTGNTEAFF. For the CDR3, the DNA is TGTGCCAGCAGCCAAGGTGGGACTACAGGGAACACTGAAGCTTTCTTT.

Only a few counts were recorded for this clonotype. The chain recombines TRBV12-3 or TRBV12-4 with TRBJ2-1; no clear D gene. The CDR3 consists of 15 residues. Trimming stripped 3 bases from V and 6 bases from J, with 15 bases between. In DNA, the CDR3 is TGTGCCAGCAGTTTTAAAGGGTATGGGTTCAATGAGCAGTTCTTC. This gives the protein CASSFKGYGFNEQFF.

The genes are TRBV25-1 and TRBJ1-2, with TRBD1 as a possible D gene (5 bases). CDR1 MGHDK and CDR2 SYGVNS come from the germline V gene. V was cut by 2 bases and J by 6 bases, with 10 bases left in between. The CDR3 length is 13 residues. CDR3 in DNA: TGTGCCAGCAGTGAAGTAGGGACGGATGGCTACACCTTC. Its translation is CASSEVGTDGYTF.

The chain couples TRBV7-8 to TRBJ2-5, with 7 bases that match TRBD2. V was pared by 3 bases and J by 0 bases, with 4 bases of the junction left unmatched. Germline-derived CDR1 and CDR2 are SGHVS and FQNEAQ. This CDR3 spans 15 amino acids. The CDR3 sequence: CASSLAGEDQETQYF. The CDR3, as DNA: TGTGCCAGCAGCTTGGCGGGAGAGGACCAAGAGACCCAGTACTTC.

The chain joins TRBV4-1 to TRBJ1-1; the D is unclear. The CDR3 sequence is 15 residues long. Looked up from germline, CDR1 is MGHRA and CDR2 is YSYEKL. Trimming pared 4 bases from V and 0 bases from J, leaving 12 bases between. The CDR3 is CASSPTSSLNTEAFF. The CDR3 nucleotides read TGCGCCAGCAGCCCCACCAGTAGCCTGAACACTGAAGCTTTCTTT.

This clonotype showed up just a few times. The chain is built from TRBV12-3 or TRBV12-4 and TRBJ2-2, with TRBD2 matching 8 bases. J lost 6 bases, V lost 6 bases, and 15 bases had no gene match. There are 17 residues in the CDR3. CDR3 residues: CASSPERGRSVAGELFF. Here the CDR3 DNA reads TGTGCCAGCAGCCCCGAGCGCGGGAGGTCGGTCGCCGGGGAGCTGTTTTTT.

The chain is built from TRBV4-1 and TRBJ2-7, with D uncertain. This CDR3 has 13 amino acids. Per the germline V gene, CDR1 is MGHRA and CDR2 is YSYEKL. V lost 0 bases, J lost 6 bases, and 9 bases lay in between. The CDR3 is CASSQDLGSEQYF. CDR3 in DNA: TGCGCCAGCAGCCAAGACTTGGGGTCCGAGCAGTACTTC.

The rearrangement joins TRBV28 to TRBJ1-5, with D unresolved. Trimming took off 8 bases at V and 7 bases at J, with 15 bases between the two ends. CDR3 size: 13 residues. The germline CDR1 and CDR2 sequences are MDHEN and SYDVKM. CDR3 protein: CASLNIGSQPQHF. Written as DNA, the CDR3 is TGTGCCAGCCTAAACATCGGTAGCCAGCCCCAGCATTTT.